This TCR beta chain was found in a study of blood T cell repertoires in COVID-19. Clones were read by immunoSEQ multiplex PCR, and TCRdb kept only the in-frame ones, dropping some. The data contain approximately 150,000 clones, 85% to 90% of them seen just once; the ten biggest clones take up over 8.5%. CDR1 is MNHEY, CDR2 SMNVEV, per germline (reference sequence). Trimming removed 7 bases from V and 8 bases from J; junction bases left unmatched: 10. The CDR3 sequence is 13 residues long. The rearrangement uses TRBV27 and TRBJ1-2; 7 bases line up with TRBD1. The clonotype was recovered from a woman aged 50 to 60 with active or convalescent COVID-19. The material sequenced was peripheral blood. This chain's CDR3 is CASTPDRARGYTF. The DNA for the CDR3 is TGTGCCAGCACCCCCGACAGGGCGCGGGGCTACACCTTC.